A selection of T cell receptor beta chains follows, all from one sample in a study of blood T cell repertoires in COVID-19. Profiled with immunoSEQ multiplex PCR; TCRdb holds only in-frame clones, not every one. The table records approximately 470,000 clones, about nine tenths of them present only once. Sequenced input: PBMCs or T cells enriched from blood (not recorded which). The receptors here all came from a woman younger than 30 who had recovered from COVID-19. Each CDR3 is given with its conserved first and last residue. Each record gives: CDR3 protein, CDR3 DNA, clone size, D gene, V gene, J gene. D genes are given only for firm matches. Not every row has a clone size; where given, it reads once, few, many or a size class.

cdr3_aa: CASSPDTSQETQYF
cdr3_nt: TGCGCCAGCAGCCCGGACACCTCTCAAGAGACCCAGTACTTC
clone_size: .
d_call: .
v_call: TRBV5-1
j_call: TRBJ2-5

cdr3_aa: CASSPTGAGTGELFF
cdr3_nt: TGTGCCAGCAGCCCCACAGGGGCGGGCACCGGGGAGCTGTTTTTT
clone_size: .
d_call: TRBD1
v_call: TRBV7-2
j_call: TRBJ2-2

cdr3_aa: CASSQGWGEGTEAFF
cdr3_nt: TGTGCCAGCAGCCAGGGATGGGGGGAGGGGACTGAAGCTTTCTTT
clone_size: .
d_call: .
v_call: TRBV3-1/TRBV3-2
j_call: TRBJ1-1

cdr3_aa: CASNGVYGYTF
cdr3_nt: TGCGCCAGCAATGGAGTATATGGCTACACCTTC
clone_size: .
d_call: .
v_call: TRBV23-1
j_call: TRBJ1-2

cdr3_aa: CAWSGGDYGYTF
cdr3_nt: TGTGCCTGGAGTGGGGGAGACTATGGCTACACCTTC
clone_size: .
d_call: .
v_call: TRBV30
j_call: TRBJ1-2

cdr3_aa: CASSLGGQASNQETQYF
cdr3_nt: TGTGCCAGCAGCTTAGGAGGACAGGCCTCAAACCAAGAGACCCAGTACTTC
clone_size: .
d_call: TRBD1
v_call: TRBV11-3
j_call: TRBJ2-5

cdr3_aa: CASSLRETGRLLEAFF
cdr3_nt: TGTGCCAGCAGCCTCAGGGAGACAGGGCGCTTGCTTGAAGCTTTCTTT
clone_size: .
d_call: TRBD1
v_call: TRBV5-5
j_call: TRBJ1-1

cdr3_aa: CASSPGGGQGGGRAFF
cdr3_nt: TGTGCCAGCAGCCCGGGAGGGGGGCAGGGGGGCGGTAGGGCTTTCTTT
clone_size: .
d_call: TRBD1
v_call: TRBV13
j_call: TRBJ1-1

cdr3_aa: CASSSMAGGQETQYF
cdr3_nt: TGTGCCAGTAGTAGTATGGCGGGGGGGCAAGAGACCCAGTACTTC
clone_size: .
d_call: TRBD2
v_call: TRBV19
j_call: TRBJ2-5

cdr3_aa: CASSQVDLGRDRAFF
cdr3_nt: TGTGCCAGCAGCCAAGTGGATTTGGGCAGGGATCGAGCTTTCTTT
clone_size: .
d_call: .
v_call: TRBV4-2
j_call: TRBJ1-1

cdr3_aa: CASSLGTGGAWGYTF
cdr3_nt: TGCGCCAGCAGCCTTGGGACAGGGGGCGCCTGGGGCTACACCTTC
clone_size: .
d_call: TRBD1
v_call: TRBV5-1
j_call: TRBJ1-2

cdr3_aa: CAWRGREWNTEAFF
cdr3_nt: TGTGCCTGGAGGGGGCGAGAATGGAACACTGAAGCTTTCTTT
clone_size: .
d_call: .
v_call: TRBV30
j_call: TRBJ1-1

cdr3_aa: CATCEGPGDQPQHF
cdr3_nt: TGCGCCACCTGTGAAGGACCAGGGGATCAGCCCCAGCATTTT
clone_size: .
d_call: .
v_call: TRBV5-1
j_call: TRBJ1-5

cdr3_aa: CAWDRGYNEQFF
cdr3_nt: TGTGCCTGGGACCGAGGCTACAATGAGCAGTTCTTC
clone_size: .
d_call: .
v_call: TRBV30
j_call: TRBJ2-1

cdr3_aa: CASSQASGGGVNTEAFF
cdr3_nt: TGTGCCAGCAGCCAAGCCTCGGGAGGGGGCGTAAACACTGAAGCTTTCTTT
clone_size: .
d_call: TRBD1
v_call: TRBV11-2
j_call: TRBJ1-1

cdr3_aa: CSVGTIYEQYF
cdr3_nt: TGCAGCGTAGGGACAATTTACGAGCAGTACTTC
clone_size: .
d_call: .
v_call: TRBV29-1
j_call: TRBJ2-7

cdr3_aa: CASSPRLTSGGYNEQFF
cdr3_nt: TGTGCCAGCAGCCCCCGACTGACTAGCGGGGGATACAATGAGCAGTTCTTC
clone_size: .
d_call: TRBD2
v_call: TRBV7-9
j_call: TRBJ2-1

cdr3_aa: CASTADTQYF
cdr3_nt: TGTGCCAGCACAGCAGATACGCAGTATTTT
clone_size: .
d_call: .
v_call: TRBV6-5
j_call: TRBJ2-3

cdr3_aa: CASSFRDLPVDTQYF
cdr3_nt: TGTGCCAGCAGTTTTCGGGACTTGCCGGTGGATACGCAGTATTTT
clone_size: .
d_call: .
v_call: TRBV6-5
j_call: TRBJ2-3

cdr3_aa: CASSESQGSPGYTF
cdr3_nt: TGCGCCAGCAGTGAGTCACAGGGGTCCCCGGGGTACACCTTC
clone_size: .
d_call: TRBD1
v_call: TRBV10-2
j_call: TRBJ1-2

cdr3_aa: CATRSSYNSPLHF
cdr3_nt: TGTGCCACCAGGAGCTCCTATAATTCACCCCTCCACTTT
clone_size: .
d_call: .
v_call: TRBV15
j_call: TRBJ1-6

cdr3_aa: CAWSGGDSRNQPQHF
cdr3_nt: TGTGCCTGGAGTGGGGGGGACAGCCGAAATCAGCCCCAGCATTTT
clone_size: .
d_call: TRBD1
v_call: TRBV30
j_call: TRBJ1-5

cdr3_aa: CASSEGQTGANVLTF
cdr3_nt: TGCGCCAGCAGCGAGGGACAAACTGGGGCCAACGTCCTGACTTTC
clone_size: .
d_call: .
v_call: TRBV5-1
j_call: TRBJ2-6

cdr3_aa: CASSVDTSGPNNEQFF
cdr3_nt: TGTGCCAGCAGCGTAGACACTAGCGGCCCTAACAATGAGCAGTTCTTC
clone_size: .
d_call: TRBD2
v_call: TRBV9
j_call: TRBJ2-1

cdr3_aa: CASGGGTDTQYF
cdr3_nt: TGTGCCTCCGGGGGGGGCACAGATACGCAGTATTTT
clone_size: .
d_call: TRBD2
v_call: TRBV10-3
j_call: TRBJ2-3

cdr3_aa: CASRASGGLTYEQYF
cdr3_nt: TGTGCCAGCAGGGCCTCCGGGGGTTTGACCTACGAGCAGTACTTC
clone_size: .
d_call: .
v_call: TRBV2
j_call: TRBJ2-7

cdr3_aa: CASSQVRGGSVGYTF
cdr3_nt: TGTGCCAGCAGCCAGGTTCGCGGGGGATCGGTGGGCTACACCTTC
clone_size: .
d_call: .
v_call: TRBV3-1/TRBV3-2
j_call: TRBJ1-2

cdr3_aa: CASSIADSLNYGYTF
cdr3_nt: TGTGCCAGTAGTATAGCCGACAGCTTAAACTATGGCTACACCTTC
clone_size: .
d_call: .
v_call: TRBV19
j_call: TRBJ1-2

cdr3_aa: CASSNGITGAQPQHF
cdr3_nt: TGTGCCAGCAGCAACGGTATCACAGGGGCTCAGCCCCAGCATTTT
clone_size: .
d_call: TRBD1
v_call: TRBV3-1/TRBV3-2
j_call: TRBJ1-5

cdr3_aa: CASSPRGTDYEQYF
cdr3_nt: TGTGCCAGTAGTCCACGGGGGACGGACTACGAGCAGTACTTC
clone_size: .
d_call: .
v_call: TRBV19
j_call: TRBJ2-7

cdr3_aa: CASSPRTGERPLHF
cdr3_nt: TGTGCCAGCAGCCCACGGACAGGGGAGAGGCCCCTCCACTTT
clone_size: .
d_call: TRBD1
v_call: TRBV7-9
j_call: TRBJ1-6

cdr3_aa: CASSPPGNWEKLFF
cdr3_nt: TGTGCCAGCAGCCCGCCGGGGAACTGGGAAAAACTGTTTTTT
clone_size: .
d_call: .
v_call: TRBV7-2
j_call: TRBJ1-4

cdr3_aa: CASSRDRHTGELFF
cdr3_nt: TGCGCCAGCAGCCGGGACAGGCACACCGGGGAGCTGTTTTTT
clone_size: .
d_call: TRBD1
v_call: TRBV10-1
j_call: TRBJ2-2

cdr3_aa: CASSWGLNTEAFF
cdr3_nt: TGTGCCAGCAGCTGGGGCTTGAACACTGAAGCTTTCTTT
clone_size: .
d_call: .
v_call: TRBV5-5
j_call: TRBJ1-1

cdr3_aa: CASSERRGSQGYTF
cdr3_nt: TGTGCCAGCAGTGAGCGCAGGGGGAGTCAAGGCTACACCTTC
clone_size: .
d_call: TRBD1
v_call: TRBV2
j_call: TRBJ1-2

cdr3_aa: CASSPPGLAGGAAGELFF
cdr3_nt: TGTGCCAGCAGCCCCCCGGGACTAGCGGGGGGGGCGGCCGGGGAGCTGTTTTTT
clone_size: .
d_call: TRBD2
v_call: TRBV11-2
j_call: TRBJ2-2

cdr3_aa: CASSYLQGVNSPLHF
cdr3_nt: TGCGCCAGCAGTTACCTCCAGGGGGTTAATTCACCCCTCCACTTT
clone_size: .
d_call: TRBD1
v_call: TRBV5-1
j_call: TRBJ1-6

cdr3_aa: CASSPRTGSAGANVLTF
cdr3_nt: TGTGCCAGCAGCCCCCGGACAGGGTCTGCTGGGGCCAACGTCCTGACTTTC
clone_size: .
d_call: TRBD1
v_call: TRBV5-4
j_call: TRBJ2-6

cdr3_aa: CASSFAQAYEQYF
cdr3_nt: TGTGCCAGCAGTTTCGCACAGGCCTACGAGCAGTACTTC
clone_size: .
d_call: .
v_call: TRBV28
j_call: TRBJ2-7

cdr3_aa: CASSGLNTNSPLHF
cdr3_nt: TGTGCCAGCAGTGGACTAAATACTAATTCACCCCTCCACTTT
clone_size: few
d_call: .
v_call: TRBV2
j_call: TRBJ1-6